What follows is one TCR beta chain and its context. The data were taken from a study of blood T cell repertoires in COVID-19. Individuals aged about 18 to 100 years were recruited from some 26 US areas. Donors in Cohort 3 counted as recovered after two negative PCRs, clearance, or symptom resolution. As handled by the study authors: Estimation of nucleated cell counts relied on the amplification of reference gene primers. Repertoires were generated with immunoSEQ multiplex PCR, while TCRdb's copy carries only in-frame clones and drops some. V and J calls and clone size are copied from that table; D and trimming were computed from the DNA. The sample has 150,000 to 250,000 clones, around 81% seen once; the top ten hold 7.5%. The sample comprised PBMCs or T cells enriched from blood (not recorded which). The source of this sequence is a man in his forties who had recovered from COVID-19.

CDR3 amino acids: CASSDLGSGSGNTIYF. CDR3 sequence (DNA): TGTGCCAGCAGCGACCTAGGGAGCGGCTCTGGAAACACCATATATTTT. The V gene is TRBV3-1 (or the pseudogene TRBV3-2), the J gene TRBJ1-3; D not certain. Germline CDR1 LGHDT, CDR2 YNNKEL (reference sequence). V lost 5 bases and J lost 0, with 14 bases in between. The CDR3 spans 16 residues.